The clone carrying this T cell receptor beta chain was observed a few times. The antigen remains undetermined. TCRdb redid the calling of the 5' RACE reads with MiXCR, one entry per CDR3 protein. The sample holds hundreds of thousands of distinct CDR3 sequences, around 8.6% seen once. The sample is drawn from a study of T cells after yellow fever vaccination. Whole-study context: The SMART-Seq v4 Ultra Low Input method served to prepare the low-cell-number fractions.

Notes on the study in general: The secondary response showed a weaker magnitude and a faster peak, day 5 versus 15. Post-booster repertoires again held most primary-vaccination clones (about 96% CD4, roughly 90% CD8).

V lost 4 bases and J lost 5; bases outside the gene matches: 12. The CDR3 covers 16 residues. Germline V lookup: CDR1 SGHNT, CDR2 YYREEE (reference sequence). The chain recombines TRBV5-4 with TRBJ2-5; 9 positions agree with TRBD2. This receptor was identified in a man between 18 and 35 years old who received the YFV17D yellow fever vaccine. The material was CD4+ T cells sorted from PBMCs, obtained 5 days after the yellow fever booster vaccination. The CDR3 is CASSLRLAGERETQYF. For the CDR3, the DNA is TGTGCCAGCAGCCTGCGGTTAGCGGGGGAGCGGGAGACCCAGTACTTC.